This T cell receptor beta chain was identified in a study of low-dose radiotherapy and immunotherapy resistance in tumors (dated by TCRdb to between 2021 and 2024). Broadly, across the study: Patients in Cohort 1 were given 0.5 Gy per fraction every 2 weeks, and the prescribed total PTV dose was 6.5 Gy. For Cohort 2, the dose was 1 Gy per fraction given every two weeks, adding up to 13 Gy in total across 26 weeks. Nivolumab was administered intravenously as a 240 mg flat dose every two weeks, and ipilimumab was administered intravenously at 1 mg/kg every six weeks. Cyclophosphamide 200 mg/m2 was administered intravenously every two weeks, one day before each radiation and immunotherapy administration. Aspirin 300 mg was taken orally once daily by patients for four cycles, starting on cycle 1 day 1. Trial participants were not randomized into treatment groups. Eight patients were included in the translational analysis, namely three from the first dose cohort plus the first five from the second dose cohort.

The meaning of the sample's time point label: after trial treatment. The treatment or condition label corresponds to: LDRT plus nivolumab, ipilimumab, low-dose cyclophosphamide and aspirin (RACIN trial). Donors were enrolled in RACIN, a single-arm phase I dose-escalation trial in which nivolumab, ipilimumab, aspirin, low-dose cyclophosphamide and low-dose radiotherapy were combined. Patients with advanced, TIL-negative solid tumors were considered eligible. This clonotype was detected ten times or more. Its antigen remains undetermined. Per-base qualities were not stored, and no clone one base away is much larger. The CDR3, from cysteine to phenylalanine, totals 15 residues. The entry retains the CDR3 DNA only, 45 bases that are in frame from base 1. V is trimmed back by 4 bases and J by 7 bases, and the junction contains 12 bases that no gene match accounts for. Sequenced on an Illumina HiSeq 2500. First-strand cDNA was synthesized with Superscript III and a set of TRAV- and TRBV-specific primers, covering both TCRalpha and TCRbeta chains. A roughly 19-cycle PCR with Phusion amplified the TCRs, pairing a constant-region primer with the adapter that was attached to the V primers. Amplification of the isolated mRNA was done with the MessageAmp II aRNA Amplification Kit, which involved a roughly 16-hour in vitro transcription at 37 degrees C. mRNA for TCR sequencing was isolated with the Dynabeads mRNA DIRECT Purification Kit. Indexed Illumina adapters were added in a second Phusion PCR of approximately 27 cycles, after which AMPure XP beads were used to purify the products. Per the original workflow: Custom Perl scripts were used to pool TCR sequences that encoded the same protein, to remove out-of-frame sequences, and to calculate the abundance of each clonotype. Any TCR sequence backed by just one read was left out of the analysis. The metrics used to describe the repertoires included Shannon entropy, Gini index, clonality, richness, and the frequency of TCRs shared between repertoires. Clones were called with MiXCR by TCRdb after fastp trimmed the public reads at Q25, and only in-frame beta chains were retained. All rows with the same CDR3 protein become a single entry with the most common DNA and genes. The V and J calls, along with clone size, are taken from TCRdb and not from the paper's own processing. This sample is represented by about 58,000 distinct CDR3 sequences; 23% of them were singletons. In total, the top ten clones hold approximately 7.2% of the sample.

The clonotype comes from a male donor with prostate cancer. In this chain, TRBV12-3 or TRBV12-4 is recombined with TRBJ1-2; a stretch of 7 junction bases matches TRBD1. The specimen was PBMCs, collected after low-dose radiotherapy plus immunotherapy. In nucleotides, the sequence is TGTGCCAGCAGTTCCCAGACAGGGAGGAACGGTGGCTACACCTTC. Its amino acids are CASSSQTGRNGGYTF.